This T cell receptor (beta chain) was obtained from a study of cytomegalovirus exposure and HLA in healthy donors. Study-level results: Later on, analysis showed that most CMV-associated TCR beta chains appeared to be HLA-restricted. TCR association rates varied by HLA locus in a later analysis, with DRB1 highest and HLA-C lowest.

Amplification used 60 Vbeta primers and 13 Jbeta primers. The method was immunoSEQ multiplex PCR; TCRdb's version includes in-frame clones alone and lacks a portion of them. This sample has 150,000 to 200,000 clones, with 70% to 80% found just once. With respect to this clone: The antigen is not known.

Germline CDR1 is MNHEY and CDR2 is SVGAGI. V gave up 3 bases and J gave up 4 bases; unmatched junction bases: 7. The CDR3 loop spans 15 amino acids. This TCR derives from a woman in her twenties or thirties in good health and CMV-seropositive. Sequencing input: PBMCs. This sequence joins TRBV6-5 and TRBJ2-3; TRBD1 matches at 7 bases. The CDR3 DNA follows: TGTGCCAGCAGTTATTACGGGACAGTATCAGATACGCAGTATTTT. Translated, it gives CASSYYGTVSDTQYF.